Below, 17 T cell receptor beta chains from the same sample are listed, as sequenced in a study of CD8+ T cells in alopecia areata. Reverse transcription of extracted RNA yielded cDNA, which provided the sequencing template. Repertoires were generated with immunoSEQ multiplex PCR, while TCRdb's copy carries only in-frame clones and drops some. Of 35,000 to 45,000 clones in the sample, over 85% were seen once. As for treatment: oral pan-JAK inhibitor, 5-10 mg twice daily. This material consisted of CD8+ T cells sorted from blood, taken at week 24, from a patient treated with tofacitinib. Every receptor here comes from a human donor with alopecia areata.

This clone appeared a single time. CDR3: CASSFTPAGTRETQYF. The CDR3 DNA follows: TGTGCCAGCAGCTTTACCCCCGCCGGAACCCGAGAGACCCAGTACTTC. V is TRBV7-9 and J is TRBJ2-5; D is unresolved. The ends were cut back, 3 bases at V and 4 bases at J, with 18 bases in the middle. CDR1 SEHNR and CDR2 FQNEAQ come from the germline V gene (reference sequence). CDR3 size: 16 residues.

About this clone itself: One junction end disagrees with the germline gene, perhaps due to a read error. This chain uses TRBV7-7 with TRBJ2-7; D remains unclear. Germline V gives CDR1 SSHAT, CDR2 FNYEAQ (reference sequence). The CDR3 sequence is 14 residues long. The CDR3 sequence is CASSLDMDSYEQYF. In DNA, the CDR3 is TGTGCTAGCAGCTTAGACATGGACTCCTACGAGCAGTACTTC.

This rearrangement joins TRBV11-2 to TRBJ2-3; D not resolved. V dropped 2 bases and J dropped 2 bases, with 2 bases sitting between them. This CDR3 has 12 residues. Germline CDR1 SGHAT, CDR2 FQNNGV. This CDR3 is CASSLNTDTQYF. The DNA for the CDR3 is TGTGCCAGCAGCTTAAACACAGATACGCAGTATTTT.

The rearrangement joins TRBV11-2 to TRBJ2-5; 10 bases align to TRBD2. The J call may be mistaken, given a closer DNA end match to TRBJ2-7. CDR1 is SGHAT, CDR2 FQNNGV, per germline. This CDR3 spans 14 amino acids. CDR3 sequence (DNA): TGTGCCAGCAGCCCGAGCGGGGGGGCCCACGAGCAGTACTTC. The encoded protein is CASSPSGGAHEQYF.

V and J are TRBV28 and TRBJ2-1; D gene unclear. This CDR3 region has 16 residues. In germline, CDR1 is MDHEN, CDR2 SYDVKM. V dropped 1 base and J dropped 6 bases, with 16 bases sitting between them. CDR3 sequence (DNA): TGTGCCAGCAGTTTATTAGTCAATCAGTACGGCAATGAGCAGTTCTTC. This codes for CASSLLVNQYGNEQFF. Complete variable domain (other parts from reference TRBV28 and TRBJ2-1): DVKVTQSSRYLVKRTGEKVFLECVQDMDHENMFWYRQDPGLGLRLIYFSYDVKMKEKGDIPEGYSVSREKKERFSLILESASTNQTSMYLCASSLLVNQYGNEQFFGPGTRLTVL.

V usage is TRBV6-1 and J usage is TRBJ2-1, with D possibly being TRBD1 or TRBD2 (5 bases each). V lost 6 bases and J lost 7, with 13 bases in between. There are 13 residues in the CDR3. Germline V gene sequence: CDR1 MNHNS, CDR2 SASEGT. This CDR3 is CASSNYEGNEQFF. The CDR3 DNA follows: TGTGCCAGCAGCAACTACGAGGGGAATGAGCAGTTCTTC.

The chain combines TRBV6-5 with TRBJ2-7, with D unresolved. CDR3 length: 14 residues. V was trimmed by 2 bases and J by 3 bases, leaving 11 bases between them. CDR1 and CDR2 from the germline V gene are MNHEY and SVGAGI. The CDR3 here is CASSYGQNRYEQYF. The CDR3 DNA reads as TGTGCCAGCAGTTACGGGCAGAACCGCTACGAGCAGTACTTC.

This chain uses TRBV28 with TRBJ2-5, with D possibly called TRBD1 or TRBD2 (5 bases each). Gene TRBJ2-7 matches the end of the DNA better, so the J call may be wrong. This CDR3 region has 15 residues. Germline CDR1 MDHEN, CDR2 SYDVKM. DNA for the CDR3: TGTGCCAGCAGTTTATTGTTCAGGGACCAGCTCGAGCAGTACTTC. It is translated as CASSLLFRDQLEQYF.

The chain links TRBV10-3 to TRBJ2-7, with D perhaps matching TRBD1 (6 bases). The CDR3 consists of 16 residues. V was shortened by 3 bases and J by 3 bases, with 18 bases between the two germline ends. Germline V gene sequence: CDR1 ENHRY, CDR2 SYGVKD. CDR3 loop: CAISDRDILPLYEQYF. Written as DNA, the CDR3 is TGTGCCATCAGTGACCGGGACATCCTTCCCCTCTACGAGCAGTACTTC.

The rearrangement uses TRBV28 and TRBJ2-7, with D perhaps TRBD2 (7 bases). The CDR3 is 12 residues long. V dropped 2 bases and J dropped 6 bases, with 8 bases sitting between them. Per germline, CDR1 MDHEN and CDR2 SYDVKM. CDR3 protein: CASSLAGAEQYF. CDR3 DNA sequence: TGTGCCAGCAGTTTAGCGGGGGCCGAGCAGTACTTC.

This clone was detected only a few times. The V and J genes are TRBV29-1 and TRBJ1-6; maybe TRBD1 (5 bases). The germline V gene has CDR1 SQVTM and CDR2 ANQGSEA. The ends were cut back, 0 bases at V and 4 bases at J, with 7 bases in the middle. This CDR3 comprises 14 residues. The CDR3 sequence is CSVEETGYNSPLHF. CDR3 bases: TGCAGCGTTGAAGAAACAGGTTATAATTCACCCCTCCACTTT.

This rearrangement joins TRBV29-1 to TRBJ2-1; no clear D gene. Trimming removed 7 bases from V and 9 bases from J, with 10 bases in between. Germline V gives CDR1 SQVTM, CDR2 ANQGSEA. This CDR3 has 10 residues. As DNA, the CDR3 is TGCAGCGCCGGAAGAGGTGAGCAGTTCTTC. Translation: CSAGRGEQFF.

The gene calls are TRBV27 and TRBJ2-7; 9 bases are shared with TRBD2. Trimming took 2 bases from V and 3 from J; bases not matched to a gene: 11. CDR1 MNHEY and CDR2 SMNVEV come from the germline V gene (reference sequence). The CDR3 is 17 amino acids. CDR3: CASSLVGAGGPDYEQYF. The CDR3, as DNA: TGTGCCAGCAGTTTAGTAGGGGCGGGGGGGCCCGACTACGAGCAGTACTTC.

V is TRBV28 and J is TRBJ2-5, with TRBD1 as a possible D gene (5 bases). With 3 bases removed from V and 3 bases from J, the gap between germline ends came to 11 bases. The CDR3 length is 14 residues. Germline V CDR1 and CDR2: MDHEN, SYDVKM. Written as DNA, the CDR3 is TGTGCCAGCAGTTTGGCACAGGTGGAAGAGACCCAGTACTTC. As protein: CASSLAQVEETQYF.

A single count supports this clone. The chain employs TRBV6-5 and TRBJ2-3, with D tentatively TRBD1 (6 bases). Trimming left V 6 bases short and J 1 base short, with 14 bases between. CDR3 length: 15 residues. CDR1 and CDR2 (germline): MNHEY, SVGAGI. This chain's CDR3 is CASRGDKKRTDTQYF. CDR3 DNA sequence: TGTGCCAGCAGGGGGGACAAGAAGCGCACAGATACGCAGTATTTT.

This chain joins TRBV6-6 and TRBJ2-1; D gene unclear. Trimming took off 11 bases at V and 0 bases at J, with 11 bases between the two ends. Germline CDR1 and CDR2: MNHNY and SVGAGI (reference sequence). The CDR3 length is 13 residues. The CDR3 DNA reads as TGTGCCCGTGCAAGGAGCTCCTACAATGAGCAGTTCTTC. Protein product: CARARSSYNEQFF.

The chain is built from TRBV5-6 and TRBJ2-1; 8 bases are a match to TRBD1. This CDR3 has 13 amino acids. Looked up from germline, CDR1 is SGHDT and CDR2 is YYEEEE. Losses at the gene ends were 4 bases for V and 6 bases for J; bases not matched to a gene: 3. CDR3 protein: CASSRTGINEQFF. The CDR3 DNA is TGTGCCAGCAGCAGGACAGGGATCAATGAGCAGTTCTTC.